Following are 2 T cell receptor beta chains from one sample sequenced in a study of cytomegalovirus exposure and HLA in healthy donors. TCRdb's copy holds only in-frame clones and misses some; the assay was immunoSEQ multiplex PCR. The sample has just over 20,000 clones; about 97% are singletons. Material for sequencing was PBMCs. The source of these receptors is a man aged 25-40 years in good health and CMV-seropositive.

This rearrangement joins TRBV6-5 to TRBJ1-1; D not resolved. Germline CDR1 reads MNHEY; CDR2 reads SVGAGI. The CDR3 contains 14 residues. The V end was cut by 0 bases, the J end by 8 bases, with 13 bases between. The CDR3 region has the DNA TGTGCCAGCAGTTACTCGGGAGACGAGTCAGAAGCTTTCTTT. Amino acid sequence: CASSYSGDESEAFF.

This clone came up once. The chain joins TRBV9 to TRBJ2-7, with TRBD2 identical over 9 bases. Germline V gene data show CDR1 as SGDLS and CDR2 as YYNGEE. V was clipped by 0 bases and J by 1 base; unmatched bases: 5. The CDR3 consists of 16 residues. CDR3 region: CASSVGGLAGSYEQYF. The CDR3 coding sequence is TGTGCCAGCAGCGTAGGCGGGCTAGCGGGATCCTACGAGCAGTACTTC.